Each of the 7 T cell receptor beta chains below was sequenced from the same sample in a study of T cells in Graves' hyperthyroidism and ophthalmopathy. RNA transcripts served as the template for amplifying TCR beta CDR3 regions. Using the HTBI primer set, a first-round RT-PCR was run on the TCR CDR3. Via MiXCR, TCRdb re-called the multiplex PCR reads, giving one row per CDR3 protein. Found here are a few hundred thousand distinct CDR3 sequences, nearly 15% of them singletons; the top ten hold roughly 30%. Sequenced: blood. The receptors stem from a woman aged 50 to 60 with Graves' hyperthyroidism that later progressed to Graves' ophthalmopathy.

This clonotype was counted a few times. V usage is TRBV19 and J usage is TRBJ2-5; D gene uncertain. The CDR3 has 14 amino acids. Germline V gene data show CDR1 as LNHDA and CDR2 as SQIVND (reference sequence). V lost 4 bases to trimming and J lost 0 bases, with 9 bases between them. The CDR3 coding sequence is TGTGCCAGTAGTAAAGGTGACTACCAAGAGACCCAGTACTTC. This codes for CASSKGDYQETQYF.

This clonotype was seen repeatedly, ten times or more. This rearrangement joins TRBV5-1 to TRBJ2-7; TRBD2 might be the D (5 bases). Germline V CDR1 and CDR2: SGHRS, YFSETQ. This CDR3 has 15 amino acids. Trimming shortened V by 0 bases and J by 6 bases, and 16 bases separated the two germline ends. The CDR3, as DNA: TGCGCCAGCAGCTTGGCGGTTCAAGGCGAGGGCGAGCAGTACTTC. This encodes CASSLAVQGEGEQYF. The variable domain in full, completed from reference TRBV5-1 and TRBJ2-7, reads KAGVTQTPRYLIKTRGQQVTLSCSPISGHRSVSWYQQTPGQGLQFLFEYFSETQRNKGNFPGRFSGRQFSNSRSEMNVSTLELGDSALYLCASSLAVQGEGEQYFGPGTRLTVT.

This sequence joins TRBV6-2 or TRBV6-3 and TRBJ1-1, with unresolved D. The CDR3 contains 16 residues. V lost 5 bases and J 3 bases, leaving 19 bases between the germline ends. Germline V gene sequence: CDR1 MNHEY, CDR2 SVGEGT. The CDR3 spells CASSVRVSKTDTEAFF. CDR3 DNA sequence: TGTGCCAGCAGTGTAAGGGTCTCCAAGACGGACACTGAAGCTTTCTTT.

This clonotype has at least ten counts. The V and J genes are TRBV24-1 and TRBJ2-7, with TRBD2 matching over 12 bases. V lost 4 bases to trimming and J lost 1 base; unmatched junction nucleotides: 4. This CDR3 has 16 amino acids. The germline V gene encodes CDR1 KGHDR and CDR2 SFDVKD. The DNA for the CDR3 is TGTGCCACCAGTGACTCAGGACTAGCGGGGTCCTACGAGCAGTACTTC. Amino acids: CATSDSGLAGSYEQYF.

V usage is TRBV6-1 and J usage is TRBJ2-7; D uncertain. Germline V CDR1 and CDR2: MNHNS, SASEGT. The V and J ends lost 6 bases and 6 bases respectively, with 18 bases between them. The CDR3 is made up of 14 amino acids. The CDR3 reads CASRGLVPTSEQYF. CDR3 sequence (DNA): TGTGCCAGCAGAGGCCTAGTTCCAACCTCCGAGCAGTACTTC.

This rearrangement joins TRBV29-1 to TRBJ1-4; D is unclear. This CDR3 is built from 16 residues. Germline CDR1 and CDR2: SQVTM and ANQGSEA. Trimming pared 3 bases from V and 7 bases from J, leaving 21 bases between. DNA of the CDR3: TGCAGCGTTGATACGGGAGAAAGAAACAGCGCTGAAAAACTGTTTTTT. Its translation is CSVDTGERNSAEKLFF.

As for this clonotype: This may arise from a read error, as a much more abundant clone is one base away. The genes are TRBV7-7 and TRBJ2-2, with TRBD2 identical over 7 bases. Per germline, CDR1 SSHAT and CDR2 FNYEAQ (reference sequence). The CDR3 sequence is 13 residues long. The CDR3 DNA follows: TGTGCTAGCAGCTGGGGGGGAAAAGAGGAGCTGCTTTTT. Translating it yields CASSWGGKEELLF.